This TCR beta chain was identified in a study of shared clonotypes between healthy human individuals (dated by TCRdb to the early 2020s). In the study overall: A couple of women and a few men aged 18 to 49 years were included in the cohort. Each donor's leukapheresis produced roughly between roughly 0.94 and 9.5 billion PBMCs. Libraries were prepared and TCR repertoires were sequenced by different laboratories using diverse techniques, in order to increase sequencing depth and limit assay-specific biases. Per donor, three plates each were used for CD4 naive and CD4 memory, two for CD8 naive, and one for CD8 memory. To estimate repertoire size and how much clonotypes are shared between individuals, the study performed deep sequencing of blood TCR repertoires from 4 to 6 healthy adults.

As concerns this clone: It lacks a known antigen. The input lacks base qualities; no much larger clone sits a single base away.

Points the paper makes about the study in general: Sampling was restricted to blood, and TCR repertoires in tissues likely differ from the TCR repertoires found in blood. Larger estimated clonotype richness was generally found for naive subsets than for memory subsets. Based on pairwise subsampling, the degree of clonotype sharing among donors was expected to be affected by sequencing depth. The small number of donors limited the genetic and exposure-history diversity represented. Compared with non-shared clonotypes, clonotypes shared by all four sorted-subset donors had higher generation probabilities. About 5% of naive CD4, approximately 3.7% of naive CD8, approximately 2% of memory CD4, and approximately 0.39% of memory CD8 clonotypes were shared across several donors. Incomplete sequencing was indicated by rarefaction of sorted-subset datasets, despite the large sequencing depth.

Using the deep immunoSEQ assay, TCR CDR3 regions were amplified from genomic DNA by multiplex PCR. For each cell subset, the extracted genomic DNA was distributed evenly across all wells of several immunoSEQ 96-well plates, and each plate served as one replicate. For sorted subsets, 200 to 250 ng genomic DNA, equal to 25,000 to 35,000 T cell genomes, was loaded into each replicate PCR. The purified libraries were quantified using a Qubit 3.0 fluorometer, sized with a Bioanalyzer 2100, and then quantified again using the KAPA Library Quantification kit. Each immunoSEQ 96-well plate was sequenced on its own single-read 150-cycle Illumina NextSeq 550 flow cell. On the authors' methods: Because the immunoSEQ output included only junctional sequences and no quality scores, the filtering could not be the same as the filtering used for full-length reads. Sequences were annotated with PyIR, a Python wrapper for IgBLAST v1.9, and V/J genes and CDR3 were assigned using IMGT germline references. Reads with weak V/J assignments (E-value above 1e-6), missing CDR3, stop codons, out-of-frame junctions, or ambiguous translated residues were removed. V3J clonotypes were defined as sequences sharing the same inferred V gene, J gene, and CDR3 amino acid sequence. To compute the percentage overlap between repertoires, the number of shared unique clonotypes was divided by the size of the smaller repertoire. RTK rarefaction, the Chao1 estimator, and Recon v2.1 estimates of unobserved clonotypes were used to assess repertoire richness. Generation probabilities were computed with OLGA for all TCRbeta clonotypes obtained by the gDNA method from a few donors. The clones in this table, taken by TCRdb from immuneACCESS, are in-frame only. Not every clone is retained; where verified, under half of the shortfall comes from an unresolved V gene, and the cause of the rest is unknown. V, J and clone size were drawn from that table, and D and trimming were deduced from the DNA. A total of approximately 640,000 clones appear in this sample, about two thirds of them only once. The leading ten clones occupy under 2% of the sample.

The germline ends are 22 bases apart after V is trimmed by 1 base and J by 10 bases. CDR1 and CDR2 are drawn from the germline V gene: LGHNA, YNFKEQ. The CDR3 runs 16 amino acids, cysteine and phenylalanine included. Only the CDR3 portion is preserved as DNA: 48 bases, with reading frame beginning at the first base. Healthy HIV-negative adults with no recently reported acute infections or vaccinations were included as donors. Only Caucasian adults living in Nashville, Tennessee, USA were represented among the donors. CD4+ T cells were enriched through magnetic negative selection, after which naive cells were positively selected on CD45RA and the remaining negative fraction served as the memory subset. Blood was obtained by leukapheresis, after which PBMCs were separated by Ficoll-Histopaque density gradient centrifugation and cryopreserved in liquid nitrogen vapor phase. Purity and quantity of every magnetically sorted T cell population were checked by analytical flow cytometry. Each sorted fraction had its genomic DNA isolated and then quantified by UV absorbance on a Nanodrop 2000c.

Recombination linked TRBV4-2 to TRBJ1-1; TRBD1 might be the D gene, on 5 matching bases. The sequenced material came from memory CD4+ T cells sorted from blood. The cell subset or site label on this specimen signifies: CD45RA-negative fraction. The sequence was collected from a woman in her twenties or thirties in good health. Read as DNA, the sequence is TGTGCCAGCAGCCAAGGCGACAGCCAAGACGTTTCGAGAGCTTTCTTT. Translation gives CASSQGDSQDVSRAFF.